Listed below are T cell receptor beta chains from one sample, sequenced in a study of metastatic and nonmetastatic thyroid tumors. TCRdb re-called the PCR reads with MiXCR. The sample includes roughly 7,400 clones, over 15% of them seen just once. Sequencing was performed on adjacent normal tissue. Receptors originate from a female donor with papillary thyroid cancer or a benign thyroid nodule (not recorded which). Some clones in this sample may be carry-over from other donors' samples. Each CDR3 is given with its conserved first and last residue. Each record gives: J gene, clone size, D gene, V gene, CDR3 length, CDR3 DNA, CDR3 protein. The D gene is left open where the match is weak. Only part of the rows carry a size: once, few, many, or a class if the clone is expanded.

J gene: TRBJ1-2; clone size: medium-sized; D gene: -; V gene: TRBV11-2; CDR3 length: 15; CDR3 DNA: TGTGCCAGCAGCTTGGGGGGGTCGGCAAACTATGGCTACACCTTC; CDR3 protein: CASSLGGSANYGYTF
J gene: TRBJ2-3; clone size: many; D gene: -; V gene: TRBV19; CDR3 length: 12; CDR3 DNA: TGTGCCAGTAGGAGGGAGGCAGATACGCAGTATTTT; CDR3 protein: CASRREADTQYF
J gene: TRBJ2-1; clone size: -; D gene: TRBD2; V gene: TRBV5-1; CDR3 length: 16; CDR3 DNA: TGCGCCAGCAGCTTGGTTTATCCGGGAGGCTACAATGAGCAGTTCTTC; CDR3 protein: CASSLVYPGGYNEQFF
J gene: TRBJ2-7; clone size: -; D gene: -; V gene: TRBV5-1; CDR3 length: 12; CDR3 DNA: TGCGCCAGCAGCTTGGCGGGGGAGAAGCAGTACTTC; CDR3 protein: CASSLAGEKQYF
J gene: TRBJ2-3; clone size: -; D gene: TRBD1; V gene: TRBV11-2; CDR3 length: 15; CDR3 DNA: TGTGCCAGCAGCGGACAGGGGATACGGGCAGATACGCAGTATTTT; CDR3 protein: CASSGQGIRADTQYF
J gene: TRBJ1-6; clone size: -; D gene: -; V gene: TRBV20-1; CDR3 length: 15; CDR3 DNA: TGCAGTGCTAGAGATGGTGGGGCAGGTAATTCACCCCTCCACTTT; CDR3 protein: CSARDGGAGNSPLHF
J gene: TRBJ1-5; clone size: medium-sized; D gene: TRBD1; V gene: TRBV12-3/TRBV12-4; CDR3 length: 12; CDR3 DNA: TGTGCCAGCAGTCCCGGGACAGGGCCCCAGCATTTT; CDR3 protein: CASSPGTGPQHF
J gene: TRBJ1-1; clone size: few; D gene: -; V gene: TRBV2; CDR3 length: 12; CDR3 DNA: TGTGCCAGCTTGTCAGGGGCCCTGGGAGCTTTCTTT; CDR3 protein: CASLSGALGAFF
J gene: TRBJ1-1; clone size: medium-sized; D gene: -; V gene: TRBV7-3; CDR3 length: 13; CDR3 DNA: TGTGCCAGCAGCTTTAACCCGAACACTGAAGCTTTCTTT; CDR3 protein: CASSFNPNTEAFF
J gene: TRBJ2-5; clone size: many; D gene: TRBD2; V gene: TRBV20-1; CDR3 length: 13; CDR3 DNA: TGCAGTGCTCCTAGCGGGGACCAAGAGACCCAGTACTTC; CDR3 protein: CSAPSGDQETQYF
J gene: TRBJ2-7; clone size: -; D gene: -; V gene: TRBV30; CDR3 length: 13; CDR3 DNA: TGTGCCTGGAGTGTAGGAAGGGTTCGCGAGCAGTACTTC; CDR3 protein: CAWSVGRVREQYF
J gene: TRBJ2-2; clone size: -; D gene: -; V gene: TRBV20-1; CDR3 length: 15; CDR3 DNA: TGCAGTGCAACCCGGTTAACGGGGGAGGTGGGGGAGCTGTTTTTT; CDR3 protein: CSATRLTGEVGELFF